This TCR beta chain stems from a study of blood T cell repertoires in COVID-19 (dated by TCRdb to 2020 to 2021). For the study in its entirety: Samples covering the acute and convalescent phases of COVID-19 were provided by collaborators in the United States, Italy and Spain. The prospective study material was composed of cDNA or gDNA derived from T cells, B-cell-depleted T cells, or PBMCs. Subjects who had been exposed to COVID-19, were actively infected with it, or had recovered from it provided the deeply sampled blood TCRbeta repertoires that made up the dataset. A freely available public database, intended as a resource for researchers studying the immune response to SARS-CoV-2, is where the repertoires were released. Samples came from the ongoing ImmuneRACE study (first 160 participants) plus 1,254 subjects from 6 global collaborators. Nearly every sample came with metadata listing a de-identified subject ID, COVID-19 status, age in years and sex. Where available, HLA class I and class II types were taken from metadata supplied by the sample provider and were not determined by assay-based typing.

What the study reported, not specific to this receptor: The quantity of clinical and demographic metadata differed by source and by participant and was supplied without curation.

This clone was seen just once. Its antigen is unknown. No base quality information exists; no much larger clone differs at one position. Deletion took 0 bases off V and 0 bases off J, with a span of 9 bases between the germline ends. Measured from the cysteine to the phenylalanine, the CDR3 is 15 residues long. Kept here is only the CDR3 DNA, which spans 45 bases and is read in frame from base 1. The CDR1 and CDR2 encoded by the germline V gene (reference sequence) are MNHEY and SMNVEV. TCRbeta CDR3 regions were amplified from genomic DNA by means of the immunoSEQ Assay, a bias-controlled multiplex PCR. In the authors' own workflow: Nucleated cell counts per sample were estimated from amplification of reference gene primers within the assay. To quantify the absolute abundance of each unique TCRbeta CDR3 rearrangement, sequence reads were collapsed and filtered. For each sample, productive Simpson clonality was calculated as the square root of Simpson's diversity index across productive rearrangements. This is the immuneACCESS table as TCRdb keeps it, with only in-frame sequences that have V and J called. A part of the clones is gone; compared with another copy, unresolved V genes explain less than half, and the rest is unexplained. Clone size and the V and J calls come from that table; the DNA yielded D and trimming. The sample includes around 110,000 clones, with approximately 80% observed a single time. The ten biggest clones cover 7% to 9.5% of the sample.

Collaborating institutions collected whole blood in K2EDTA tubes following their own protocols. Collaborator samples were shipped for TCRbeta analysis as frozen whole blood, isolated PBMCs, or DNA extracted from either sample type. The TCR originated in a man between 65 and 85 years old with active or convalescent COVID-19. Material: peripheral blood. The V and J segments used are TRBV27 and TRBJ2-7, with no D gene named confidently. The CDR3 amino acid sequence is: CASSLSWRYSYEQYF. The nucleotides read TGTGCCAGCAGTTTATCGTGGCGGTACTCCTACGAGCAGTACTTC.